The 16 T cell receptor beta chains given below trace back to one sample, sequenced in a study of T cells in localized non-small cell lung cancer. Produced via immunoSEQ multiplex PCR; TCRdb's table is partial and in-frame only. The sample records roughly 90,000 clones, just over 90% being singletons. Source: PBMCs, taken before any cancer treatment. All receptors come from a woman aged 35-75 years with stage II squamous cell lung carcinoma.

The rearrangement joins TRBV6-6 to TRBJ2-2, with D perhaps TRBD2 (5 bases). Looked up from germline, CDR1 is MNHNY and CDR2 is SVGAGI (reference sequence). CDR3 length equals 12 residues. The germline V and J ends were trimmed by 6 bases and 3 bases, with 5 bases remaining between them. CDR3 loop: CASRRDTGELFF. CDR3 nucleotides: TGTGCCAGCAGGCGGGACACCGGGGAGCTGTTTTTT.

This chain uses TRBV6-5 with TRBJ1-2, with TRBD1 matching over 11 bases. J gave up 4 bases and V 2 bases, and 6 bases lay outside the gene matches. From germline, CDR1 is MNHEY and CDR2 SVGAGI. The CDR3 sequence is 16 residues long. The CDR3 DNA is TGTGCCAGCAGTTACAGTAGGACAGGGGGCGGCTATGGCTACACCTTC. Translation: CASSYSRTGGGYGYTF.

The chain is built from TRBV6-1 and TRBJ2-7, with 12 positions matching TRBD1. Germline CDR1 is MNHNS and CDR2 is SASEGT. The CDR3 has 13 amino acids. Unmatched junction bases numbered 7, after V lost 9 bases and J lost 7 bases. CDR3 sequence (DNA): TGTGCCAGTCCCGGGACAGGGGGCGCGGAGCAGTACTTC. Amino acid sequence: CASPGTGGAEQYF.

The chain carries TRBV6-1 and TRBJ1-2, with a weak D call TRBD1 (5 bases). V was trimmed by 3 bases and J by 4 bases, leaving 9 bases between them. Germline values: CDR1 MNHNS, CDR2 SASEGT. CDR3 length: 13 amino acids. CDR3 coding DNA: TGTGCCAGCAGTGATAGACAGTCCTATGGCTACACCTTC. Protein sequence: CASSDRQSYGYTF.

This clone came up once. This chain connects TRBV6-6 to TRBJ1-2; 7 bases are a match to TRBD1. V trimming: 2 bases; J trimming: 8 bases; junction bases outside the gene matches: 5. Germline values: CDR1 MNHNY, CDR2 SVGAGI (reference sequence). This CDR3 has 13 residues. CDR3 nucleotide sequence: TGTGCCAGCAGTTACAGGGGGCGATTCGGCTACACCTTC. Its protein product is CASSYRGRFGYTF.

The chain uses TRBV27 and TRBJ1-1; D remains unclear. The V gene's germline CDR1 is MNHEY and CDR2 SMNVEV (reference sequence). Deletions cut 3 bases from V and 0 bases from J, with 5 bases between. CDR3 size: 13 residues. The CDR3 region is CASSFRLNTEAFF. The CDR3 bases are TGTGCCAGCAGTTTTAGGTTGAACACTGAAGCTTTCTTT.

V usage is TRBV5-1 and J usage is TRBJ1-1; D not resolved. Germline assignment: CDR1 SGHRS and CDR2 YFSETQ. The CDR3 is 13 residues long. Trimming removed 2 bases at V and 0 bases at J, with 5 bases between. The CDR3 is CASSFGLNTEAFF. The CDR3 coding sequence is TGCGCCAGCAGCTTCGGCCTGAACACTGAAGCTTTCTTT.

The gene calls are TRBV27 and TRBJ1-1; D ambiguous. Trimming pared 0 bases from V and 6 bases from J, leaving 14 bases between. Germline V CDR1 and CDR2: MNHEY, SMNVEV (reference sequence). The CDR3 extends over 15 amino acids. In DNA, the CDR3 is TGTGCCAGCAGTTTATCGTACGTCTCGTCGGCTGAAGCTTTCTTT. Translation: CASSLSYVSSAEAFF.

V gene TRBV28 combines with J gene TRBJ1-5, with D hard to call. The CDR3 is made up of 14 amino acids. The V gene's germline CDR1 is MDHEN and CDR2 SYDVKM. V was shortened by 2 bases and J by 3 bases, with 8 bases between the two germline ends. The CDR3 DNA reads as TGTGCCAGCAGTTTACAGGCCTACAATCAGCCCCAGCATTTT. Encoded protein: CASSLQAYNQPQHF.

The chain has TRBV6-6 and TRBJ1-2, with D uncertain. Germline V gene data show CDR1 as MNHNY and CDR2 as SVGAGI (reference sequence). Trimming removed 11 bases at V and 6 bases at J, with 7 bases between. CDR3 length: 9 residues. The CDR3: CAAGDGYTF. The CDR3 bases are TGTGCCGCTGGGGATGGCTACACCTTC.

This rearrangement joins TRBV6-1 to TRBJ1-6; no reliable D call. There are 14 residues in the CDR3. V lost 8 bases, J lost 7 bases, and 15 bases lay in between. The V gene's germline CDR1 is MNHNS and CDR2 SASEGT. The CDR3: CASRDSTANSPLHF. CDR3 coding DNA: TGTGCCAGCCGAGATTCTACAGCCAATTCACCCCTCCACTTT.

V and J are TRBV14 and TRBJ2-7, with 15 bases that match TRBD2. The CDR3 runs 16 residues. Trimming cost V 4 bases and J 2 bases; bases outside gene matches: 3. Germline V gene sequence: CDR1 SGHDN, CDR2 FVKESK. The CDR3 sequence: CASSRGTSGRPYEQYF. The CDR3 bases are TGTGCCAGCAGCCGAGGGACTAGCGGGAGGCCCTACGAGCAGTACTTC.

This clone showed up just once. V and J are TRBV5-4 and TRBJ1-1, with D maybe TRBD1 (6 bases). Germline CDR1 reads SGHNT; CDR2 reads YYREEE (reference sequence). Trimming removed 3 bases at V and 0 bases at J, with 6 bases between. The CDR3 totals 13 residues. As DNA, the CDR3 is TGTGCCAGCAGCTGGACAGTGAACACTGAAGCTTTCTTT. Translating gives CASSWTVNTEAFF.

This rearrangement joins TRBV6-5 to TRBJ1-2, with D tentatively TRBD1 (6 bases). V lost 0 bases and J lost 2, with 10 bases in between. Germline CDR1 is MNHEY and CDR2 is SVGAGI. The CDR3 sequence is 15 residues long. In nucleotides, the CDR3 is TGTGCCAGCAGTTACTCTCCACAGGGAAACTATGGCTACACCTTC. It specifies CASSYSPQGNYGYTF.

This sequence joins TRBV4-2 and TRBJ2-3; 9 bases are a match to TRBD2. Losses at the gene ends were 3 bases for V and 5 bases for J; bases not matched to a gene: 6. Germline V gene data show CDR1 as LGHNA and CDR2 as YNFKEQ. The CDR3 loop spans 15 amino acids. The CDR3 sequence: CASSQAGGRGDTQYF. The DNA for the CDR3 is TGTGCCAGCAGCCAGGCGGGGGGGCGAGGAGATACGCAGTATTTT.

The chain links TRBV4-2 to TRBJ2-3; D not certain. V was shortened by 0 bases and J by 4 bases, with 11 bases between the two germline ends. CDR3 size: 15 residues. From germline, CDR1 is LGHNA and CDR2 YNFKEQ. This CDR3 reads CASSQEAARPDTQYF. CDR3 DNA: TGTGCCAGCAGCCAAGAGGCGGCTAGACCAGATACGCAGTATTTT.